Listed below are T cell receptor beta chains from one sample, sequenced in a study of early T cells in non-severe SARS-CoV-2 infection. TCRdb reprocessed the 5' RACE reads with MiXCR, giving one entry per CDR3 protein. The sample yields some 85,000 distinct CDR3 sequences, 12% to 15% seen once. The sample was whole blood. These receptors were obtained from an adult who was a healthcare worker with PCR-confirmed SARS-CoV-2 infection or an uninfected control (not recorded which). The CDR3 runs from the conserved cysteine through the conserved F or W. Fields, in order: J gene, V gene, clone size, D gene, CDR3 protein, CDR3 DNA. D genes are given only for firm matches. For some rows the clone size is stated as once, few or many, or as a class when expanded; others skip it.

J: TRBJ2-7
V: TRBV2
size: many
D: -
CDR3: CASSEGHLKYEQYF
DNA: TGTGCCAGCAGTGAAGGGCACCTAAAATACGAGCAGTACTTC

J: TRBJ2-2
V: TRBV18
size: many
D: TRBD2
CDR3: CASSPVGGGDTGELFF
DNA: TGTGCCAGCTCACCTGTAGGCGGGGGTGACACCGGGGAGCTGTTTTTT

J: TRBJ2-7
V: TRBV6-2/TRBV6-3
size: -
D: -
CDR3: CASNDSPWDEQYF
DNA: TGTGCCAGCAACGACTCACCCTGGGACGAGCAGTACTTC

J: TRBJ1-2
V: TRBV29-1
size: -
D: -
CDR3: CSVEIVAALAF
DNA: TGCAGCGTTGAGATCGTGGCTGCGCTGGCCTTC

J: TRBJ2-1
V: TRBV7-2
size: many
D: TRBD1
CDR3: CASSFSGDRGPSYNEQFF
DNA: TGTGCCAGCAGCTTTTCGGGGGACAGGGGGCCTTCCTACAATGAGCAGTTCTTC

J: TRBJ1-2
V: TRBV3-1
size: many
D: -
CDR3: CASSQEEDYYGYTF
DNA: TGTGCCAGCAGCCAAGAAGAGGACTACTATGGCTACACCTTC

J: TRBJ2-5
V: TRBV3-1
size: -
D: -
CDR3: CASSQVVPRGVQQETQYF
DNA: TGTGCCAGCAGCCAAGTTGTCCCGAGGGGGGTTCAACAAGAGACCCAGTACTTC

J: TRBJ2-1
V: TRBV3-1
size: few
D: -
CDR3: CASSQFPGNEQFF
DNA: TGTGCCAGCAGCCAATTCCCAGGTAATGAGCAGTTCTTC

J: TRBJ1-1
V: TRBV2
size: many
D: TRBD1
CDR3: CASRVGTVNTEAFF
DNA: TGTGCCAGCAGGGTAGGGACAGTTAACACTGAAGCTTTCTTT

J: TRBJ2-6
V: TRBV11-2
size: many
D: TRBD1
CDR3: CASSYPTGVNVLTF
DNA: TGTGCCAGCAGCTACCCGACAGGGGTCAACGTCCTGACTTTC

J: TRBJ2-7
V: TRBV20-1
size: many
D: TRBD1
CDR3: CSAMTGGTEQYF
DNA: TGCAGTGCTATGACAGGGGGCACCGAGCAGTACTTC

J: TRBJ1-1
V: TRBV11-1
size: -
D: -
CDR3: CASSLDRVDTEAFF
DNA: TGTGCCAGCAGCTTAGACAGGGTGGACACTGAAGCTTTCTTT

J: TRBJ2-7
V: TRBV7-2
size: many
D: TRBD2
CDR3: CASSRTSGGEQYF
DNA: TGTGCCAGCAGCCGGACTAGCGGGGGGGAGCAGTACTTC

J: TRBJ1-1
V: TRBV13
size: medium-sized
D: -
CDR3: CASSPDGAGFTEAFF
DNA: TGTGCCAGCAGCCCTGACGGCGCCGGATTCACTGAAGCTTTCTTT

J: TRBJ2-3
V: TRBV29-1
size: many
D: -
CDR3: CSVPSPSTDTQYF
DNA: TGCAGCGTCCCTTCGCCTAGCACAGATACGCAGTATTTT

J: TRBJ2-5
V: TRBV25-1
size: many
D: TRBD2
CDR3: CASSGWDRTSGGPYQETQYF
DNA: TGTGCCAGCAGTGGCTGGGACAGGACTAGCGGGGGGCCTTACCAAGAGACCCAGTACTTC

J: TRBJ2-7
V: TRBV7-2
size: many
D: -
CDR3: CASSLAPGSYEQYF
DNA: TGTGCCAGCAGCTTAGCCCCGGGTTCCTACGAGCAGTACTTC